This T cell receptor (beta chain) is drawn from a study of blood T cell repertoires in COVID-19. On the study more broadly: The samples span acute and convalescent COVID-19 from the United States, Italy and Spain.

In the study's own analysis: Reference gene primers were amplified, and this amplification served to estimate nucleated cell counts. Data came from immunoSEQ multiplex PCR; TCRdb stores just in-frame clones and leaves some out. V, J and clone size are taken as reported in that table, and D and trimming were inferred from the DNA itself. Of about 130,000 clones in the sample, about 80% were seen once. This CDR3 comprises 15 residues. Per germline, CDR1 LGHDT and CDR2 YNNKEL (reference sequence). J was trimmed by 5 bases and V by 0 bases; bases with no gene match: 7. This receptor was identified in a man aged 35 to 55 with active or convalescent COVID-19. The V gene is TRBV3-1 (or the pseudogene TRBV3-2), the J gene TRBJ2-7; 7 bases match TRBD2. Sequenced: peripheral blood. The CDR3 DNA follows: TGTGCCAGCAGCCAAGATTTGGGGGGGATCGACGAGCAGTACTTC. Translating gives CASSQDLGGIDEQYF.